This TCR beta chain was obtained from a study of CD8 T cells in ankylosing spondylitis. In regard to this clonotype: The antigen remains undetermined.

TCRdb used MiXCR to reprocess the 5' RACE reads, holding one entry per CDR3 protein. The sample has about 500,000 distinct CDR3 sequences, about 12% seen once. CDR3 length: 15 amino acids. Trimming removed 6 bases from V and 8 bases from J, with 17 bases in between. The germline CDR1 and CDR2 sequences are MNHEY and SMNVEV (reference sequence). Findings of the study overall: Disease-linked clones had a CD8+ phenotype and relatively low frequency in peripheral blood. Seemingly characteristic of ankylosing spondylitis blood was a TCR beta motif consisting of 7 or 8 highly homologous variants.

This TCR was sampled from a male donor with ankylosing spondylitis. Sample: blood, either unsorted or a sorted T cell fraction (not recorded which). This sequence joins TRBV27 and TRBJ1-6, with D maybe TRBD1 (5 bases). CDR3 sequence (DNA): TGTGCCAGCAGAGCCAGGGCGGCCTTGGATTCACCCCTCCACTTT. This gives the protein CASRARAALDSPLHF.